A single T cell receptor (beta chain) is shown here with its context. Its antigen is unidentified. The data belong to a study of cytomegalovirus exposure and HLA in healthy donors. Study context: Membership in the Caucasian-associated ancestry cluster was found for 81% of nearly 400 genotyped donors.

The CDR3 is made up of 15 amino acids. Germline V lookup: CDR1 LNHDA, CDR2 SQIVND (reference sequence). J lost 2 bases, V lost 8 bases, and 9 bases had no gene match. The study, taken as a whole, reports: A later analysis reportedly found that, within productive TCRs, an Asian-associated ancestry cluster had fewer N-insertions than the mean observed across the approximately 700 donors. The authors listed about 170 TCR beta chains as cytomegalovirus-associated. Presence/absence analysis assumed near-uniform sequencing depth across donors.

Use of 60 Vbeta and 13 Jbeta primers characterized the PCR. Using immunoSEQ multiplex PCR, the repertoire was profiled, and TCRdb retains in-frame clones only, with some absent. The data show 55,000 to 80,000 clones, about 75% seen once. The genes are TRBV19 and TRBJ2-3; 8 nucleotides line up with TRBD2. The clonotype comes from a woman in her twenties or thirties in good health and CMV-seropositive. The sequenced sample was PBMCs. CDR3 nucleotides: TGTGCCAGTTCTTCTTTAGCGGGACCCACAGATACGCAGTATTTT. Residues: CASSSLAGPTDTQYF.